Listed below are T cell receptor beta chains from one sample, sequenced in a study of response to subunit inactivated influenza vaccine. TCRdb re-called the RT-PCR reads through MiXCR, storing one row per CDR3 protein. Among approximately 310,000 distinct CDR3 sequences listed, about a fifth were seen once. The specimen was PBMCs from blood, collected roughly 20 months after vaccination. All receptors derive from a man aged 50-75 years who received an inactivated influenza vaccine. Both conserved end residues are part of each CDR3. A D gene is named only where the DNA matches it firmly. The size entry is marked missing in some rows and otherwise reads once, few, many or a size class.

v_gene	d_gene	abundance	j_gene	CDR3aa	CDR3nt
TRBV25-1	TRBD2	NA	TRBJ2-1	CASSELGQRTSGSYNEQFF	TGTGCCAGCAGTGAATTGGGGCAGCGTACTAGCGGGAGTTACAATGAGCAGTTCTTC
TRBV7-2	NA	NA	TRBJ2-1	CASSLGVPGNEQFF	TGTGCCAGCAGCTTAGGGGTCCCTGGGAATGAGCAGTTCTTC
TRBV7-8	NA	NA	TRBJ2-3	CASSDRDANLRDTQYF	TGTGCCAGCAGCGACCGGGACGCCAACCTTAGGGATACGCAGTATTTT
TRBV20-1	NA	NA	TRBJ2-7	CSGERGTSYEQYF	TGCAGTGGAGAGAGGGGAACGTCCTACGAGCAGTACTTC
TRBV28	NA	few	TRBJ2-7	CASYPGVGGGEQYF	TGTGCCAGCTACCCCGGTGTGGGGGGTGGTGAGCAGTACTTC
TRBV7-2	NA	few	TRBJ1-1	CASSSPGTEAFF	TGTGCCAGCAGCTCCCCAGGCACTGAAGCTTTCTTT
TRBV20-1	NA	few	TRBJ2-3	CSARDWTHSGTQYF	TGCAGTGCTAGAGATTGGACACATAGTGGCACGCAGTATTTT
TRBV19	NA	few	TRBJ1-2	CASRYGTGDYGYTF	TGTGCCAGTAGGTATGGGACGGGCGACTATGGCTACACCTTC
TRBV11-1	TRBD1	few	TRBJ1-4	CASSPRDRGGSANEKLFF	TGTGCCAGCAGCCCCCGGGACAGGGGCGGGTCGGCTAATGAAAAACTGTTTTTT
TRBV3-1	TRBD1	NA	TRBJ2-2	CASSRGQGIPGELFF	TGTGCCAGCAGCCGAGGACAGGGTATCCCCGGGGAGCTGTTTTTT
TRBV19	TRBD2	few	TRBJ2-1	CASSSRMSSGSSQFF	TGTGCCAGTTCGTCCAGGATGTCTAGCGGGAGTTCGCAGTTCTTC
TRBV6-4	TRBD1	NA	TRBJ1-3	CASSDWTGGRGNTIYF	TGTGCCAGCAGTGACTGGACAGGGGGGAGAGGAAACACCATATATTTT
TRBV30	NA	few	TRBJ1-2	CAWSPTTRDGYTF	TGTGCCTGGAGTCCAACCACGAGGGATGGCTACACCTTC
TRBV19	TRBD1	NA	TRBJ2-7	CASSIWMPAGGWNEQYF	TGTGCCAGTAGTATTTGGATGCCGGCAGGGGGTTGGAACGAGCAGTACTTC
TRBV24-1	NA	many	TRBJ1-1	CATSDSSANTEAFF	TGTGCCACCAGTGATTCCTCAGCGAACACTGAAGCTTTCTTT
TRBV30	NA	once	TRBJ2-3	CAWTRTLRSTDTQYF	TGTGCCTGGACCAGGACACTGAGGAGCACAGATACGCAGTATTTT
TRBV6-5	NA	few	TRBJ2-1	CASSYTASRTTVNEQFF	TGTGCCAGCAGTTACACGGCATCTAGAACTACGGTCAATGAGCAGTTCTTC
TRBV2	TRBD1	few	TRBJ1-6	CASSRPRDRITPRNSPLHF	TGTGCCAGCAGCCGACCCCGGGACAGGATCACCCCAAGGAATTCACCCCTCCACTTT
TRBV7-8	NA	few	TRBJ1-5	CASSLVPEGDQPQHF	TGTGCCAGCAGCTTAGTCCCTGAGGGAGATCAGCCCCAGCATTTT
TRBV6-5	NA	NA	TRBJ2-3	CASSSGIGADTQYF	TGTGCCAGCAGTTCCGGGATCGGCGCAGATACGCAGTATTTT
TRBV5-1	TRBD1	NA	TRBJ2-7	CASSLVSPGQGVYEQYF	TGCGCCAGCAGCTTGGTAAGCCCGGGACAGGGGGTTTACGAGCAGTACTTC
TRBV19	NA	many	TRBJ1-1	CASSINWNAEAFF	TGTGCCAGTAGTATCAACTGGAACGCTGAAGCTTTCTTT
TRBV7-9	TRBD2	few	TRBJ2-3	CASSSLAGAFTDTQYF	TGTGCCAGCAGCTCACTAGCGGGGGCCTTCACAGATACGCAGTATTTT
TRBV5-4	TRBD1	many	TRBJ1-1	CASSGGQGLTRNTEAFF	TGTGCCAGCAGCGGGGGACAGGGCCTCACACGGAACACTGAAGCTTTCTTT
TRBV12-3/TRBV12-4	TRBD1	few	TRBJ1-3	CASRPTGVGNTIYF	TGTGCCAGCAGGCCGACAGGGGTTGGAAACACCATATATTTT
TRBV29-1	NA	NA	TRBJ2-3	CSVMSAGDTQYF	TGCAGCGTTATGAGCGCGGGAGATACGCAGTATTTT
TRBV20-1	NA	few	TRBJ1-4	CSARTAIPLQKLFF	TGCAGTGCTAGGACAGCGATCCCCTTGCAAAAACTGTTTTTT